This T cell receptor beta chain was identified in a study of CD8 T cells in ankylosing spondylitis (dated by TCRdb to 2016 to 2017). For the wider study: To find TCR variants linked to disease, the study profiled T cell receptor beta repertoires in ankylosing spondylitis patients and healthy donors. The full study cohort comprised about 24 ankylosing spondylitis patients and 85 to 120 healthy donors. Samples of peripheral blood were taken, and for ankylosing spondylitis patients, synovial fluid was collected as well. Results and caveats for the whole study, not just this receptor: Blood from ankylosing spondylitis patients appeared to be characterized by a TCR beta motif made up of under ten highly homologous amino acid variants. Some motif variants were previously reported in synovial fluid and blood of reactive arthritis patients, suggesting common disease-initiation mechanisms. A CD8+ phenotype was shown by the disease-linked clones, which were found at relatively low frequencies in peripheral blood. According to the report, matched synovial fluid samples from ankylosing spondylitis patients were significantly enriched for the disease-linked clones.

The instrument was an Illumina HiSeq 2500. TCR beta libraries were prepared by quantitative 5'-RACE with molecular barcodes. The paper's data handling went like this. A new computational method based on a probabilistic model of VDJ rearrangement was used to identify disease-linked TCR variants. The public sequencing data were trimmed at Q25 with fastp and processed into clonotypes with MiXCR by TCRdb, which kept only in-frame beta chains. Each CDR3 protein gets just one entry, which takes the most common genes and DNA from the rows behind it. TCRdb's processing, not the authors', yielded these V and J calls. In this sample the table shows under 250,000 distinct CDR3 sequences, 10% of which occur a single time. 2.6% of the sample is held by the ten biggest clonotypes. The CDR3, cysteine through phenylalanine, is 12 amino acids long. The read is trimmed to its CDR3 DNA, 36 bases read in frame from base 1. Via the germline V gene, CDR1 is MNHEY and CDR2 SVGAGI. V has 10 bases trimmed and J has 5 bases trimmed; junction bases matching no gene number 3.

This clonotype was counted many times. Its antigen has not been determined. It has no much larger one-base neighbor in the sample; base qualities were not kept. The chain couples TRBV6-5 to TRBJ2-2; a stretch of 8 junction bases matches TRBD2. This clonotype was obtained from a male donor with ankylosing spondylitis or in good health (not recorded which). The sample taken for sequencing was blood, either unsorted or a sorted T cell fraction (not recorded which). The CDR3 is CAIVAGTGELFF. In nucleotides, the sequence is TGTGCCATAGTAGCGGGGACCGGGGAGCTGTTTTTT.